The T cell receptor (beta chain) described here comes from a study of T cells in Graves' hyperthyroidism and ophthalmopathy. Study observations and caveats: Most thyroid clonotypes expanded above 0.001 were also detected in blood.

The sample holds many counts of this clonotype. What it recognizes is unknown. RNA transcripts were the template for amplifying TCR beta CDR3 regions. An initial round of RT-PCR targeting the TCR CDR3 relied on the HTBI primer set. TCRdb re-analysed the multiplex PCR reads in MiXCR, keeping a single row per CDR3 protein. This sample has 350,000 or so distinct CDR3 sequences, with about a sixth found just once. Germline values: CDR1 MNHEY, CDR2 SMNVEV (reference sequence). The CDR3 length is 14 residues. V shed 6 bases, J shed 0 bases, and the junction held 0 bases outside the gene matches. This chain connects TRBV27 to TRBJ2-7; 12 bases map to TRBD2. Specimen: blood. The TCR was taken from a woman aged 40 to 50 with Graves' ophthalmopathy. The CDR3 is CASRLAGGSYEQYF. CDR3 DNA: TGTGCCAGCAGACTAGCGGGAGGCTCCTACGAGCAGTACTTC.